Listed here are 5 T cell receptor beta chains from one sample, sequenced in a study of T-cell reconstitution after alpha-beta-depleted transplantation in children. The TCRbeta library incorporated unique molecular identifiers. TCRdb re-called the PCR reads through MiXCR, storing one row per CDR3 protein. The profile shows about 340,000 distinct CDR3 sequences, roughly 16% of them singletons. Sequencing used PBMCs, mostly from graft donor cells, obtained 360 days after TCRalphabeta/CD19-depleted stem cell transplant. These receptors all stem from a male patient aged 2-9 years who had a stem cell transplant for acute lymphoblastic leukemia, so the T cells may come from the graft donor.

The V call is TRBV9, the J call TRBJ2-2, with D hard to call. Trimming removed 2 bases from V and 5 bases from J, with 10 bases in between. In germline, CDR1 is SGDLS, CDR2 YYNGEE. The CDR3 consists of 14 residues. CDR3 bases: TGTGCCAGCAGCGTGGGTAGCCAAACCGGGGAGCTGTTTTTT. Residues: CASSVGSQTGELFF.

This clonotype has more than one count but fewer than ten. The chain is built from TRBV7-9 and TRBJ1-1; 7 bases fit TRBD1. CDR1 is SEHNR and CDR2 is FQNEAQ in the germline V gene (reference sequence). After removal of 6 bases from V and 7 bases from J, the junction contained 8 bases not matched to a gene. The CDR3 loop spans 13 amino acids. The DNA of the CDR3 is TGTGCCAGCAGTTCTCAGGGGGGCCTTGAAGCTTTCTTT. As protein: CASSSQGGLEAFF.

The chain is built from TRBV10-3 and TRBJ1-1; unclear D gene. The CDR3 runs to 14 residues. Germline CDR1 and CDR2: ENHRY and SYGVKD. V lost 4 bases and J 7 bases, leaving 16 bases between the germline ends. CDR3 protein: CAISALAGASEAFF. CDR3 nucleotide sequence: TGTGCCATCAGTGCCTTGGCAGGCGCTAGTGAAGCTTTCTTT.

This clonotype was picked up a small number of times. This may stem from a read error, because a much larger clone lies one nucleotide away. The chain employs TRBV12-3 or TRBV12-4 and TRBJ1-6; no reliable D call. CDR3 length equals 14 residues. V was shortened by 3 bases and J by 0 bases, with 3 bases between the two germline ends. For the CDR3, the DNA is TGTGCCAGCAGTTTCAGCTCCTATAATTCACCCCTCCACTTT. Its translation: CASSFSSYNSPLHF.

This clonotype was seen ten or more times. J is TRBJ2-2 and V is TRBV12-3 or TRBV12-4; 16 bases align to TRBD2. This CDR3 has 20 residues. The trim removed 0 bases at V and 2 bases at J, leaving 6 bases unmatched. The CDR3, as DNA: TGTGCCAGCAGTTTAGCCATGGGACTAGCGGGAGGGGTCAACACCGGGGAGCTGTTTTTT. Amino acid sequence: CASSLAMGLAGGVNTGELFF.